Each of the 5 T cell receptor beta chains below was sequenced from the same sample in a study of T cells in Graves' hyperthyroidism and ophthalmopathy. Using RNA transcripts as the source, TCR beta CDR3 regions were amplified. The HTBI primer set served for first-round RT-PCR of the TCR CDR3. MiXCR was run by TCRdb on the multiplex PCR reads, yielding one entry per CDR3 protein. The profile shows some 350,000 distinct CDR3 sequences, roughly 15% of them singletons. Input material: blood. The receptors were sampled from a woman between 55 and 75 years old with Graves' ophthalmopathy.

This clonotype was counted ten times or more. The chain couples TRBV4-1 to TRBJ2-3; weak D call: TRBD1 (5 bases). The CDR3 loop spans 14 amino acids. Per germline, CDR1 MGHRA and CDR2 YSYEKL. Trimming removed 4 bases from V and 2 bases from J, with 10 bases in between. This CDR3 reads CASSRDSFTDTQYF. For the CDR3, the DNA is TGCGCCAGCAGCCGAGACAGTTTCACAGATACGCAGTATTTT.

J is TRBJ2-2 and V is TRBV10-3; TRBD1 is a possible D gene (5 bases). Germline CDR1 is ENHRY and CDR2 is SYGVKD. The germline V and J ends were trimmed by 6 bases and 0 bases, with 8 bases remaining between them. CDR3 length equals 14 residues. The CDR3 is CAIRTEPNTGELFF. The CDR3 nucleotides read TGTGCCATCAGGACAGAGCCGAACACCGGGGAGCTGTTTTTT.

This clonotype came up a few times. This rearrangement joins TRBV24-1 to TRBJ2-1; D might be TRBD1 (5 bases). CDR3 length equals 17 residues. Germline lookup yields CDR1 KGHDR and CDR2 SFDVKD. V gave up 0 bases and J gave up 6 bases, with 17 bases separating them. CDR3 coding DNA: TGTGCCACCAGTGATTTGGCTACAGGAGCTGTTCTCAATGAGCAGTTCTTC. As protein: CATSDLATGAVLNEQFF.

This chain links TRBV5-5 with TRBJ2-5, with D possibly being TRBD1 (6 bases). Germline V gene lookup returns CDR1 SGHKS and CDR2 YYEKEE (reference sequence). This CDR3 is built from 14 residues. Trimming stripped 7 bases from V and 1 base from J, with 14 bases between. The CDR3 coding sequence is TGTGCCAGCCAGAGACAGGCCTCCCAAGAGACCCAGTACTTC. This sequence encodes CASQRQASQETQYF.

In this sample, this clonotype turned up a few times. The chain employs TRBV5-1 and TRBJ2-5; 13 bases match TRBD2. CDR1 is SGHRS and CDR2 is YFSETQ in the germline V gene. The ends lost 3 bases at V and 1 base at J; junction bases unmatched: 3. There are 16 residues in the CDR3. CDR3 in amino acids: CASSYGTSGVQETQYF. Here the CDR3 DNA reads TGCGCCAGCAGCTACGGGACTAGCGGGGTCCAAGAGACCCAGTACTTC.